The 12 T cell receptor beta chains listed next were all sequenced from one sample in a study of CD8 T cells in Susac syndrome. Reverse transcription of about 0.45 to 1 ug RNA was carried out with random hexamers. MiXCR was run by TCRdb on the immunoSEQ multiplex PCR reads, yielding one entry per CDR3 protein. Of around 150,000 distinct CDR3 sequences in the sample, 90% to 95% were seen once. The sample was CD4+ T cells from PBMCs. The receptors originated from a human donor in good health.

The chain recombines TRBV6-6 with TRBJ1-5; D possibly corresponds to TRBD1 (5 bases). There are 16 residues in the CDR3. Germline V gene lookup returns CDR1 MNHNY and CDR2 SVGAGI (reference sequence). Trimming left V 6 bases short and J 4 bases short, with 19 bases between. CDR3 nucleotides: TGTGCCAGCAGCCCACCGTCGAGGGGAAAGAATCAGCCCCAGCATTTT. It is translated as CASSPPSRGKNQPQHF.

This chain links TRBV7-3 with TRBJ1-2, with 7 bases identical to TRBD1. J was trimmed by 4 bases and V by 2 bases; bases with no gene match: 4. The CDR3 sequence is 14 residues long. Germline V gene sequence: CDR1 SGHTA, CDR2 FQGTGA. CDR3 coding DNA: TGTGCCAGCAGCTTAGGGGGACAGTCCTATGGCTACACCTTC. It is translated as CASSLGGQSYGYTF.

In this sample, this clonotype turned up a few times. This chain connects TRBV19 to TRBJ2-5, with D maybe TRBD2 (6 bases). CDR3 length equals 12 residues. The V gene lost 8 bases and the J gene lost 2 bases, with 9 bases spanning the gap. Germline CDR1 reads LNHDA; CDR2 reads SQIVND (reference sequence). CDR3 region: CASSGRQETQYF. DNA for the CDR3: TGTGCCAGTTCAGGGAGGCAAGAGACCCAGTACTTC.

CDR3 DNA: TGTGCCAGCAGTTGGGGACAGGGCAATGAAGCTTTCTTT. Translation gives CASSWGQGNEAFF. The chain employs TRBV7-9 and TRBJ1-1, with 9 bases fitting TRBD1. This CDR3 is built from 13 residues. Germline V gene data show CDR1 as SEHNR and CDR2 as FQNEAQ (reference sequence). V trimming: 6 bases; J trimming: 7 bases; junction bases outside the gene matches: 6.

The J gene is TRBJ2-1, the V gene TRBV3-1, with a tentative D call TRBD2 (5 bases). Germline CDR1 LGHDT, CDR2 YNNKEL (reference sequence). Trimming took off 2 bases at V and 13 bases at J, with 12 bases between the two ends. This CDR3 has 12 residues. CDR3 amino acids: CASSQHGGRQFF. CDR3 bases: TGTGCCAGCAGCCAACATGGAGGCAGACAGTTCTTC.

V usage is TRBV5-6 and J usage is TRBJ1-6, with D uncertain. With 1 base removed from V and 9 bases from J, the gap between germline ends came to 17 bases. This CDR3 comprises 16 residues. CDR1 is SGHDT, CDR2 YYEEEE, per germline. CDR3 nucleotide sequence: TGTGCCAGCAGCTTGATCAAGCGAGGGATAGGTTCACCCCTCCACTTT. This codes for CASSLIKRGIGSPLHF.

The J gene is TRBJ1-2, the V gene TRBV3-1, with D perhaps matching TRBD1 (5 bases). The ends were cut back, 3 bases at V and 8 bases at J, with 10 bases in the middle. From germline, CDR1 is LGHDT and CDR2 YNNKEL (reference sequence). The CDR3 spans 12 residues. This CDR3 reads CASSQAGLGYTF. CDR3 nucleotide sequence: TGTGCCAGCAGCCAGGCAGGGCTCGGCTACACCTTC.

V and J are TRBV5-1 and TRBJ2-4; no clear D. The CDR3 is 13 residues long. Trimming took off 7 bases at V and 7 bases at J, with 15 bases between the two ends. In germline, CDR1 is SGHRS, CDR2 YFSETQ. CDR3 nucleotide sequence: TGCGCCAGCCAAGGAAGGGCTGAGAACATTCAGTACTTC. Translation gives CASQGRAENIQYF.

The chain links TRBV5-6 to TRBJ1-2; no reliable D call. CDR3 length: 14 residues. CDR1 is SGHDT, CDR2 YYEEEE, per germline. V dropped 0 bases and J dropped 7 bases, with 13 bases sitting between them. CDR3 sequence reads: CASSLGGVGPGYTF. CDR3 DNA: TGTGCCAGCAGCTTGGGGGGAGTGGGCCCTGGCTACACCTTC.

J is TRBJ2-3 and V is TRBV10-2, with a tentative D call TRBD2 (5 bases). CDR3 size: 17 residues. CDR1 WSHSY and CDR2 SAAADI come from the germline V gene. Trimming removed 4 bases from V and 2 bases from J, with 19 bases in between. CDR3: CASSVTGLPMDTDTQYF. CDR3 in DNA: TGCGCCAGCAGTGTCACCGGACTCCCCATGGACACAGATACGCAGTATTTT.

The chain links TRBV6-5 to TRBJ1-5; no clear D gene. Germline V gives CDR1 MNHEY, CDR2 SVGAGI. The germline V and J ends were trimmed by 2 bases and 0 bases, with 8 bases remaining between them. There are 15 residues in the CDR3. This CDR3 reads CASSYRGNSNQPQHF. In nucleotides, the CDR3 is TGTGCCAGCAGTTACCGGGGTAATAGCAATCAGCCCCAGCATTTT.

V and J are TRBV19 and TRBJ2-2; D not resolved. V was clipped by 0 bases and J by 1 base, with 3 bases between them. The CDR3 covers 14 residues. Germline V CDR1 and CDR2: LNHDA, SQIVND (reference sequence). The CDR3 region is CASSIEGNTGELFF. The DNA of the CDR3 is TGTGCCAGTAGTATAGAAGGGAACACCGGGGAGCTGTTTTTT. Full variable domain (rest looked up from reference TRBV19 and TRBJ2-2): DGGITQSPKYLFRKEGQNVTLSCEQNLNHDAMYWYRQDPGQGLRLIYYSQIVNDFQKGDIAEGYSVSREKKESFPLTVTSAQKNPTAFYLCASSIEGNTGELFFGEGSRLTVL.